The rows below give T cell receptor beta chains drawn from one sample of a study of T cells in Graves' hyperthyroidism and ophthalmopathy. TCRdb ran MiXCR on the multiplex PCR reads and lists one entry per CDR3 protein. The data contain approximately 720,000 distinct CDR3 sequences, approximately 19% of them singletons. The sample taken for sequencing was blood. Receptor source: a woman aged 45-60 years with Graves' hyperthyroidism that later progressed to Graves' ophthalmopathy. Both conserved end residues are part of each CDR3. D genes are given only for firm matches. Clone size is stated in some rows and not others, as once, few, many or a class when expanded.

D gene: .
J gene: TRBJ1-6
clone size: .
V gene: TRBV20-1
CDR3 protein: CSANGRWDYNSPLHF
CDR3 DNA: TGCAGTGCTAACGGCAGGTGGGACTATAATTCACCCCTCCACTTT

D gene: .
J gene: TRBJ1-5
clone size: many
V gene: TRBV30
CDR3 protein: CAWRNLGGNQPQHF
CDR3 DNA: TGTGCCTGGAGAAATTTGGGGGGCAATCAGCCCCAGCATTTT

D gene: .
J gene: TRBJ1-1
clone size: .
V gene: TRBV13
CDR3 protein: CASSLGPREVVTEAFF
CDR3 DNA: TGTGCCAGCAGCCTAGGCCCCAGGGAAGTGGTTACTGAAGCTTTCTTT

D gene: TRBD1
J gene: TRBJ1-2
clone size: few
V gene: TRBV7-6
CDR3 protein: CASSLDPGGSYGYTF
CDR3 DNA: TGTGCCAGCAGCTTGGATCCAGGGGGCAGCTATGGCTACACCTTC

D gene: .
J gene: TRBJ1-6
clone size: few
V gene: TRBV19
CDR3 protein: CASTPWGGALALHF
CDR3 DNA: TGTGCCAGTACCCCCTGGGGGGGCGCCTTGGCCCTCCACTTT

D gene: .
J gene: TRBJ2-7
clone size: .
V gene: TRBV3-1
CDR3 protein: CASSQANYEQYF
CDR3 DNA: TGTGCCAGCAGCCAGGCTAACTACGAGCAGTACTTC

D gene: .
J gene: TRBJ2-7
clone size: many
V gene: TRBV30
CDR3 protein: CACPGKRTYEQYF
CDR3 DNA: TGTGCCTGTCCCGGGAAAAGAACCTACGAGCAGTACTTC

D gene: .
J gene: TRBJ2-7
clone size: .
V gene: TRBV4-1
CDR3 protein: CASSQEVGEQYF
CDR3 DNA: TGCGCCAGCAGCCAAGAAGTGGGCGAGCAGTACTTC

D gene: .
J gene: TRBJ2-7
clone size: .
V gene: TRBV20-1
CDR3 protein: CSARDVETYEQYF
CDR3 DNA: TGCAGTGCTAGAGATGTGGAGACCTACGAGCAGTACTTC

D gene: .
J gene: TRBJ2-3
clone size: few
V gene: TRBV6-1
CDR3 protein: CASRDSGTDTQYF
CDR3 DNA: TGTGCCAGCAGGGACAGCGGCACAGATACGCAGTATTTT

D gene: .
J gene: TRBJ1-5
clone size: .
V gene: TRBV15
CDR3 protein: CATSRAFVTRADQPQHF
CDR3 DNA: TGTGCCACCAGCAGAGCCTTCGTCACACGCGCCGATCAGCCCCAGCATTTT

D gene: .
J gene: TRBJ1-1
clone size: many
V gene: TRBV7-3
CDR3 protein: CASSLTGTTSQLAFF
CDR3 DNA: TGTGCCAGCAGCTTAACTGGGACAACTTCGCAGCTGGCTTTCTTT

D gene: TRBD1
J gene: TRBJ2-6
clone size: .
V gene: TRBV2
CDR3 protein: CASSDPTGGVGANVLTF
CDR3 DNA: TGTGCCAGCAGTGATCCGACAGGGGGCGTTGGGGCCAACGTCCTGACTTTC

D gene: TRBD1
J gene: TRBJ1-1
clone size: .
V gene: TRBV19
CDR3 protein: CATNDRGKGEAFF
CDR3 DNA: TGTGCCACTAATGACAGGGGGAAAGGTGAAGCTTTCTTT

D gene: .
J gene: TRBJ2-7
clone size: .
V gene: TRBV3-1
CDR3 protein: CASSQDPTDYEQYF
CDR3 DNA: TGTGCCAGCAGCCAAGATCCGACGGATTACGAGCAGTACTTC

D gene: .
J gene: TRBJ1-2
clone size: .
V gene: TRBV19
CDR3 protein: CASQGRGYTF
CDR3 DNA: TGTGCCAGTCAAGGACGGGGCTACACCTTC

D gene: .
J gene: TRBJ1-4
clone size: .
V gene: TRBV12-3/TRBV12-4
CDR3 protein: CASRTRGKNEKLFF
CDR3 DNA: TGTGCCAGCAGAACACGGGGGAAGAATGAAAAACTGTTTTTT

D gene: .
J gene: TRBJ1-3
clone size: many
V gene: TRBV3-1
CDR3 protein: CASSLNAGAGNTIYF
CDR3 DNA: TGTGCCAGCAGCCTTAACGCAGGGGCTGGAAACACCATATATTTT

D gene: .
J gene: TRBJ2-7
clone size: few
V gene: TRBV20-1
CDR3 protein: CSARGASYEQYF
CDR3 DNA: TGCAGTGCTAGGGGGGCCTCCTACGAGCAGTACTTC

D gene: TRBD1
J gene: TRBJ2-3
clone size: many
V gene: TRBV9
CDR3 protein: CASSFSTGLPDTQYF
CDR3 DNA: TGTGCCAGCAGCTTCTCGACAGGGCTCCCAGATACGCAGTATTTT

D gene: TRBD1
J gene: TRBJ2-1
clone size: many
V gene: TRBV11-2
CDR3 protein: CASSLDRDRGGDEQFF
CDR3 DNA: TGTGCCAGCAGCTTAGACCGGGACAGGGGAGGCGATGAGCAGTTCTTC

D gene: .
J gene: TRBJ2-4
clone size: .
V gene: TRBV7-3
CDR3 protein: CASSLGPSDIQYF
CDR3 DNA: TGTGCCAGCAGCTTAGGCCCCAGCGACATTCAGTACTTC

D gene: TRBD1
J gene: TRBJ2-1
clone size: many
V gene: TRBV30
CDR3 protein: CAWSIQGAYDEQFF
CDR3 DNA: TGTGCCTGGAGTATCCAGGGGGCGTACGATGAGCAGTTCTTC

D gene: TRBD1
J gene: TRBJ2-7
clone size: many
V gene: TRBV20-1
CDR3 protein: CSAPTGDSYEQYF
CDR3 DNA: TGCAGTGCTCCAACAGGGGATTCCTACGAGCAGTACTTC

D gene: .
J gene: TRBJ2-1
clone size: many
V gene: TRBV7-3
CDR3 protein: CASSLQGLPYNEQFF
CDR3 DNA: TGTGCCAGCAGCCTACAGGGCCTCCCCTACAATGAGCAGTTCTTC

D gene: .
J gene: TRBJ2-3
clone size: many
V gene: TRBV6-1
CDR3 protein: CASSDWERSLAQYF
CDR3 DNA: TGTGCCAGCAGTGATTGGGAGCGGTCTCTTGCGCAGTATTTT

D gene: TRBD1
J gene: TRBJ2-3
clone size: many
V gene: TRBV7-7
CDR3 protein: CASSSTPRGLGTDTQYF
CDR3 DNA: TGTGCTAGCAGCTCCACACCCAGGGGGCTGGGCACAGATACGCAGTATTTT

D gene: .
J gene: TRBJ2-5
clone size: many
V gene: TRBV7-8
CDR3 protein: CASSPPPGWEETQYF
CDR3 DNA: TGTGCCAGCAGCCCCCCGCCGGGCTGGGAAGAGACCCAGTACTTC

D gene: TRBD1
J gene: TRBJ1-2
clone size: .
V gene: TRBV5-6
CDR3 protein: CVSSLQGASTVSSTF
CDR3 DNA: TGTGTCAGCAGCTTGCAGGGGGCCTCGACCGTTTCCTCCACCTTC

D gene: .
J gene: TRBJ1-2
clone size: few
V gene: TRBV9
CDR3 protein: CASSAGPRGGYTF
CDR3 DNA: TGTGCCAGCAGCGCCGGCCCCAGGGGCGGCTACACCTTC

D gene: .
J gene: TRBJ2-2
clone size: many
V gene: TRBV9
CDR3 protein: CASSPVAGDTGELFF
CDR3 DNA: TGTGCCAGCAGCCCCGTGGCAGGGGACACCGGGGAGCTGTTTTTT

D gene: TRBD1
J gene: TRBJ1-5
clone size: many
V gene: TRBV12-3/TRBV12-4
CDR3 protein: CASSSLADRVNQPQHF
CDR3 DNA: TGTGCCAGCAGTTCGCTAGCCGACAGGGTGAATCAGCCCCAGCATTTT

D gene: .
J gene: TRBJ1-2
clone size: .
V gene: TRBV6-2/TRBV6-3
CDR3 protein: CASSYAGTKDYTF
CDR3 DNA: TGTGCCAGCAGTTACGCGGGGACTAAGGACTACACCTTC

D gene: .
J gene: TRBJ1-1
clone size: .
V gene: TRBV29-1
CDR3 protein: CSVVWVNTEAFF
CDR3 DNA: TGCAGCGTTGTTTGGGTGAACACTGAAGCTTTCTTT

D gene: .
J gene: TRBJ2-7
clone size: .
V gene: TRBV15
CDR3 protein: CATSRGNRDSYEQYF
CDR3 DNA: TGTGCCACCAGCAGAGGAAACAGGGATTCCTACGAGCAGTACTTC

D gene: .
J gene: TRBJ1-6
clone size: .
V gene: TRBV20-1
CDR3 protein: CSASGDSPTLHF
CDR3 DNA: TGCAGTGCTTCGGGGGACTCTCCCACCCTCCACTTT

D gene: TRBD1
J gene: TRBJ2-1
clone size: .
V gene: TRBV20-1
CDR3 protein: CSARRDRGYNEQFF
CDR3 DNA: TGCAGTGCTAGAAGGGACAGGGGCTACAATGAGCAGTTCTTC

D gene: .
J gene: TRBJ1-1
clone size: .
V gene: TRBV28
CDR3 protein: CASSLGPPGISEAFF
CDR3 DNA: TGTGCCAGCAGTCTAGGGCCACCCGGGATTTCTGAAGCTTTCTTT

D gene: TRBD2
J gene: TRBJ2-7
clone size: many
V gene: TRBV30
CDR3 protein: CAWTPGLVIHEQYF
CDR3 DNA: TGTGCCTGGACACCGGGACTAGTGATCCACGAGCAGTACTTC

D gene: .
J gene: TRBJ1-1
clone size: many
V gene: TRBV20-1
CDR3 protein: CSAGTDNTEAFF
CDR3 DNA: TGCAGTGCCGGGACGGACAACACTGAAGCTTTCTTT

D gene: .
J gene: TRBJ1-3
clone size: few
V gene: TRBV7-9
CDR3 protein: CASSLEFESGNTIYF
CDR3 DNA: TGTGCCAGCAGCTTAGAGTTTGAGTCCGGAAACACCATATATTTT

D gene: .
J gene: TRBJ1-4
clone size: .
V gene: TRBV2
CDR3 protein: CASSSSVETTNEKLFF
CDR3 DNA: TGTGCCAGCAGTTCTTCAGTTGAGACAACTAATGAAAAACTGTTTTTT

D gene: .
J gene: TRBJ1-3
clone size: few
V gene: TRBV12-3/TRBV12-4
CDR3 protein: CASSFPASGGFTIYF
CDR3 DNA: TGTGCCAGCAGTTTCCCGGCCTCGGGGGGATTCACCATATATTTT

D gene: TRBD2
J gene: TRBJ2-5
clone size: many
V gene: TRBV5-8
CDR3 protein: CASLLSGGETQYF
CDR3 DNA: TGTGCCAGCCTCCTTAGCGGGGGAGAGACCCAGTACTTC

D gene: .
J gene: TRBJ2-1
clone size: many
V gene: TRBV14
CDR3 protein: CASSQVKAYNEQFF
CDR3 DNA: TGTGCCAGCAGCCAAGTTAAGGCATACAATGAGCAGTTCTTC

D gene: .
J gene: TRBJ2-1
clone size: .
V gene: TRBV6-1
CDR3 protein: CASSLGAWDEQFF
CDR3 DNA: TGTGCCAGCAGCCTGGGGGCTTGGGATGAGCAGTTCTTC

D gene: .
J gene: TRBJ1-2
clone size: .
V gene: TRBV12-3/TRBV12-4
CDR3 protein: CASSLTDYSYTF
CDR3 DNA: TGTGCCAGCAGTCTAACGGATTACAGCTACACCTTC

D gene: .
J gene: TRBJ1-1
clone size: .
V gene: TRBV10-2
CDR3 protein: CASRRGGSRFIAEAFF
CDR3 DNA: TGCGCCAGCAGGAGAGGGGGGTCGAGGTTTATCGCTGAAGCTTTCTTT

D gene: .
J gene: TRBJ2-1
clone size: few
V gene: TRBV9
CDR3 protein: CASSVRGGAGNEQFF
CDR3 DNA: TGTGCCAGCAGCGTTCGTGGGGGGGCTGGTAATGAGCAGTTCTTC

D gene: TRBD1
J gene: TRBJ2-7
clone size: many
V gene: TRBV19
CDR3 protein: CASSMGQVNYEQYF
CDR3 DNA: TGTGCCAGTAGTATGGGACAGGTAAACTACGAGCAGTACTTC

D gene: .
J gene: TRBJ1-1
clone size: many
V gene: TRBV18
CDR3 protein: CASSPSGTDLNTEAFF
CDR3 DNA: TGTGCCAGCTCACCAAGCGGAACAGATTTGAACACTGAAGCTTTCTTT

D gene: .
J gene: TRBJ2-7
clone size: few
V gene: TRBV11-3
CDR3 protein: CASSSPTSYEQYF
CDR3 DNA: TGTGCCAGCAGCTCCCCGACTAGTTACGAGCAGTACTTC

D gene: TRBD1
J gene: TRBJ2-1
clone size: .
V gene: TRBV5-6
CDR3 protein: CASSYDDRVDNEQFF
CDR3 DNA: TGTGCCAGCAGCTATGATGACAGGGTTGACAATGAGCAGTTCTTC

D gene: .
J gene: TRBJ2-6
clone size: few
V gene: TRBV12-5
CDR3 protein: CASGLSGANVLTF
CDR3 DNA: TGTGCTAGTGGTTTATCTGGGGCCAACGTCCTGACTTTC

D gene: .
J gene: TRBJ1-4
clone size: few
V gene: TRBV7-6
CDR3 protein: CASRDGMNEKLFF
CDR3 DNA: TGTGCCAGCAGAGACGGGATGAATGAAAAACTGTTTTTT

D gene: TRBD1
J gene: TRBJ2-3
clone size: few
V gene: TRBV5-5
CDR3 protein: CASRGQLSSTDTQYF
CDR3 DNA: TGTGCCAGCAGGGGACAGCTATCTAGCACAGATACGCAGTATTTT

D gene: TRBD2
J gene: TRBJ2-1
clone size: .
V gene: TRBV5-4
CDR3 protein: CASSFGLAGGGSYNEQFF
CDR3 DNA: TGTGCCAGCAGCTTTGGGCTAGCGGGGGGCGGGTCCTACAATGAGCAGTTCTTC